This T cell receptor (beta chain) comes out of a study of blood T cell repertoires in COVID-19. Ages ranged from about 18 to 89 years, with residence in approximately 25 US areas. Allocation to cohorts depended on clinical history reported by the participants. Among Cohort 3 donors, those recovered had two negative PCRs, clearance, or symptom resolution. V was pared by 0 bases and J by 0 bases, with 8 bases between. There are 15 residues in the CDR3. Germline-derived CDR1 and CDR2 are MNHEY and SVGAGI. Here immunoSEQ multiplex PCR was the method, and the copy in TCRdb shows in-frame clones only, minus some. The sample has about 130,000 clones, roughly four fifths seen once.

The source is a man aged 50 or older who had recovered from COVID-19. The chain links TRBV6-5 to TRBJ1-1, with D uncertain. Sequenced sample: PBMCs or T cells enriched from blood (not recorded which). The CDR3 bases are TGTGCCAGCAGTTACTCACAGAACATGAACACTGAAGCTTTCTTT. This encodes CASSYSQNMNTEAFF.